These 26 T cell receptor beta chains came from one sample sequenced in a study of blood T cell repertoires in COVID-19. Profiled with immunoSEQ multiplex PCR; TCRdb holds only in-frame clones, not every one. This repertoire shows 150,000 to 200,000 clones, 78% found once; its top ten account for about 14%. The sequenced material came from peripheral blood. These receptors were collected from a woman older than 75 with acute or convalescent COVID-19.

This rearrangement joins TRBV11-3 to TRBJ2-3, with no clear D. Trimming pared 2 bases from V and 8 bases from J, leaving 14 bases between. The germline CDR1 and CDR2 sequences are SGHNT and YENEEA. The CDR3 has 14 amino acids. The CDR3 DNA is TGTGCCAGCAGCTTAAATCCCGACGGCGGTACGCAGTATTTT. Protein sequence: CASSLNPDGGTQYF.

This chain joins TRBV6-5 and TRBJ2-2, with 8 bases matching TRBD1. CDR1 and CDR2 (germline): MNHEY, SVGAGI. The CDR3 is 15 amino acids. The V gene end was trimmed by 6 bases and the J gene end by 5 bases; junction bases not matched to a gene: 8. The chain's CDR3 is CASRRGQASTGELFF. CDR3 DNA sequence: TGTGCCAGCAGAAGGGGACAGGCCAGTACCGGGGAGCTGTTTTTT.

The chain couples TRBV14 to TRBJ2-3, with a weak D call TRBD2 (5 bases). The CDR3 is 15 residues long. Germline V gene data show CDR1 as SGHDN and CDR2 as FVKESK. Trimming removed 8 bases at V and 0 bases at J, with 15 bases between. The CDR3 here is CASGSRISSTDTQYF. DNA of the CDR3: TGTGCCAGCGGGAGTCGGATATCTAGCACAGATACGCAGTATTTT.

The rearrangement joins TRBV24-1 to TRBJ2-2, with TRBD1 as a possible D gene (6 bases). Germline loops: CDR1 KGHDR, CDR2 SFDVKD. With 5 bases removed from V and 6 bases from J, the gap between germline ends came to 9 bases. The CDR3 has 13 residues. The CDR3 region has the DNA TGTGCCACCAGTGCCCCAGGGGCCGGGGAGCTGTTTTTT. It yields the protein CATSAPGAGELFF.

The gene calls are TRBV5-5 and TRBJ1-1, with 7 nucleotides matching TRBD1. The CDR3 runs 15 residues. The germline V gene encodes CDR1 SGHKS and CDR2 YYEKEE (reference sequence). The junction had 7 bases not matched to a gene; V was cut back by 0 bases and J by 5 bases. The CDR3 loop is CASSLGMGRGTEAFF. The CDR3 DNA reads TGTGCCAGCAGCTTGGGTATGGGCAGGGGGACTGAAGCTTTCTTT.

The chain couples TRBV11-3 to TRBJ2-1; 9 nucleotides line up with TRBD2. This CDR3 spans 13 amino acids. Germline assignment: CDR1 SGHNT and CDR2 YENEEA. V was pared by 6 bases and J by 7 bases, with 4 bases of the junction left unmatched. CDR3 in amino acids: CASRPSGNNEQFF. CDR3 in DNA: TGTGCCAGCAGGCCTAGCGGGAATAATGAGCAGTTCTTC.

This clone was seen only a few times. This chain's CDR3 is CASSQGLYGYTF. In DNA form, the CDR3 reads TGTGCCAGCAGTCAGGGGCTTTATGGCTACACCTTC. J is TRBJ1-2 and V is TRBV12-3 or TRBV12-4; D possibly corresponds to TRBD1 (6 bases). The CDR3 runs to 12 residues. Trimming stripped 5 bases from V and 5 bases from J, with 9 bases between.

The chain has TRBV28 and TRBJ1-2; 12 nucleotides match TRBD1. The CDR3 covers 15 residues. Per the germline V gene, CDR1 is MDHEN and CDR2 is SYDVKM. Germline trimming cut 5 bases from V and 7 bases from J; bases unmatched to any gene: 8. The CDR3 nucleotides are TGTGCCAGCAGTACCCATCCGGGACAGGGGGCTGGCTACACCTTC. Encoded protein: CASSTHPGQGAGYTF.

The V and J genes are TRBV9 and TRBJ2-7; D gene unclear. Looked up from germline, CDR1 is SGDLS and CDR2 is YYNGEE. The CDR3 consists of 14 residues. V was cut by 0 bases and J by 0 bases, with 7 bases left in between. The CDR3 region is CASSVGVLSYEQYF. CDR3 in DNA: TGTGCCAGCAGCGTAGGTGTACTCTCCTACGAGCAGTACTTC.

CDR3 protein: CASLDRGHTEAFF. Here the CDR3 DNA reads TGTGCCAGCCTTGACAGGGGGCACACTGAAGCTTTCTTT. The chain joins TRBV19 to TRBJ1-1, with 10 nucleotides matching TRBD1. V trimming: 9 bases; J trimming: 3 bases; junction bases outside the gene matches: 4. Germline CDR1 is LNHDA and CDR2 is SQIVND (reference sequence). This CDR3 region has 13 residues.

This clone was seen just once. J is TRBJ2-7 and V is TRBV10-1; 8 bases fit TRBD1. Germline CDR1 is WNHNN and CDR2 is SYGVQD (reference sequence). V lost 4 bases, J lost 2 bases, and 1 base stayed unmatched. The CDR3 length is 13 residues. CDR3: CASSAGGTYEQYF. CDR3 nucleotide sequence: TGCGCCAGCAGTGCAGGGGGCACCTACGAGCAGTACTTC.

The chain employs TRBV10-2 and TRBJ2-7; D is perhaps TRBD2 (5 bases). Between the trimmed V and J ends, which lost 8 bases and 3 bases, there was a span of 14 bases. The CDR3 spans 13 residues. CDR1 and CDR2 from the germline V gene are WSHSY and SAAADI. The CDR3 nucleotides read TGCGCCAGCTCCGCCGATCGGGGCTACGAGCAGTACTTC. Residues: CASSADRGYEQYF.

This chain links TRBV5-1 with TRBJ2-7; 8 nucleotides match TRBD1. The J segment lost 0 bases and the V segment lost 4 bases, leaving 6 bases of the junction unmatched. The CDR3 loop spans 15 amino acids. Per the germline V gene, CDR1 is SGHRS and CDR2 is YFSETQ. The chain's CDR3 is CASSLGTGLSYEQYF. In DNA form, the CDR3 reads TGCGCCAGCAGCCTCGGGACAGGCCTCTCCTACGAGCAGTACTTC.

The J gene is TRBJ1-4, the V gene TRBV4-1, with 7 nucleotides matching TRBD1. Germline V gives CDR1 MGHRA, CDR2 YSYEKL. V was pared by 3 bases and J by 8 bases, with 6 bases of the junction left unmatched. The CDR3 loop spans 14 amino acids. The DNA for the CDR3 is TGCGCCAGCAGCCAGGGGGACAGTTTGGAAAAACTGTTTTTT. Encoded protein: CASSQGDSLEKLFF.

This clone turned up a few times. J is TRBJ1-2 and V is TRBV28; D gene unclear. Germline V gene data show CDR1 as MDHEN and CDR2 as SYDVKM. The CDR3 is 13 amino acids. V lost 4 bases to trimming and J lost 5 bases, with 11 bases between them. The CDR3 DNA sequence: TGTGCCAGCAGTTCCGACCAGCGGTATGGCTACACCTTC. Translation: CASSSDQRYGYTF.

The chain joins TRBV2 to TRBJ2-1; maybe TRBD1 (6 bases). The CDR3 extends over 14 amino acids. Trimming cost V 4 bases and J 7 bases, with 14 bases left between them. Germline lookup yields CDR1 SNHLY and CDR2 FYNNEI. CDR3 protein: CASSVGQGLNEQFF. The CDR3 region has the DNA TGTGCCAGCAGTGTTGGTCAGGGGTTAAATGAGCAGTTCTTC.

The chain is built from TRBV6-5 and TRBJ1-1, with D perhaps matching TRBD1 (5 bases). The CDR3 length is 14 residues. The germline V gene has CDR1 MNHEY and CDR2 SVGAGI. Deletions cut 5 bases from V and 3 bases from J, with 13 bases between. The CDR3, as DNA: TGTGCCAGCAGTCCCTTTTGGGGGGACACTGAAGCTTTCTTT. Translation: CASSPFWGDTEAFF.

The rearrangement joins TRBV18 to TRBJ1-5; D is ambiguous. There are 13 residues in the CDR3. The germline V and J ends were trimmed by 2 bases and 6 bases, with 8 bases remaining between them. CDR1 is KGHSH, CDR2 LQKENI, per germline. The CDR3 nucleotides read TGTGCCAGCTCACCATCGTCGGTTCAGCCCCAGCATTTT. This gives the protein CASSPSSVQPQHF.

The chain joins TRBV7-4 to TRBJ1-4; D is unclear. Trimming shortened V by 0 bases and J by 0 bases, and 14 bases separated the two germline ends. Germline V gene lookup returns CDR1 SGHVT and CDR2 SQSDAQ. This CDR3 has 18 residues. Written as DNA, the CDR3 is TGTGCCAGCAGCTTAGCCTATCCCCTCGAGGCAACTAATGAAAAACTGTTTTTT. This encodes CASSLAYPLEATNEKLFF.

This sequence joins TRBV7-9 and TRBJ2-1; 7 bases are shared with TRBD2. The length of the CDR3 is 16 residues. The germline V gene encodes CDR1 SEHNR and CDR2 FQNEAQ (reference sequence). Trimming took 1 base from V and 3 from J; bases not matched to a gene: 6. The CDR3 loop reads CASSLGGSGVYNEQFF. The CDR3 DNA reads as TGTGCCAGCAGCTTAGGAGGGAGCGGGGTCTACAATGAGCAGTTCTTC. The full variable domain, completed using reference TRBV7-9 and TRBJ2-1, is DTGVSQNPRHKITKRGQNVTFRCDPISEHNRLYWYRQTLGQGPEFLTYFQNEAQLEKSRLLSDRFSAERPKGSFSTLEIQRTEQGDSAMYLCASSLGGSGVYNEQFFGPGTRLTVL.

The V gene is TRBV5-1, the J gene TRBJ2-1; possibly TRBD1 for D (6 bases). Germline CDR1 reads SGHRS; CDR2 reads YFSETQ. V was cut by 4 bases and J by 5 bases, with 13 bases left in between. This CDR3 region has 14 residues. As DNA, the CDR3 is TGCGCCAGCAGCGGGGACACTAGGGACAATGAGCAGTTCTTC. Its protein is CASSGDTRDNEQFF.

J is TRBJ1-1 and V is TRBV12-3 or TRBV12-4, with 7 nucleotides matching TRBD1. The CDR3 has 13 amino acids. V lost 5 bases, J lost 3 bases, and 3 bases stayed unmatched. The CDR3 DNA sequence: TGTGCCAGCAGTGGACAGGAATACACTGAAGCTTTCTTT. It specifies CASSGQEYTEAFF.

The J gene is TRBJ2-3, the V gene TRBV5-1; possible D gene TRBD1, 5 bases. Trimming shortened V by 1 base and J by 4 bases, and 10 bases separated the two germline ends. From germline, CDR1 is SGHRS and CDR2 YFSETQ. CDR3 length: 14 residues. CDR3 sequence (DNA): TGCGCCAGCAGCTTGCCAGGGATGTCAGATACGCAGTATTTT. Protein: CASSLPGMSDTQYF.

The V call is TRBV3-1 (or the pseudogene TRBV3-2), the J call TRBJ1-3, with D hard to call. CDR1 is LGHDT and CDR2 is YNNKEL in the germline V gene (reference sequence). Trimming left V 4 bases short and J 4 bases short, with 8 bases between. CDR3 length: 13 amino acids. The DNA of the CDR3 is TGTGCCAGCAGCCTATCGGGGGGAAACACCATATATTTT. It is translated as CASSLSGGNTIYF.

The chain is built from TRBV2 and TRBJ2-7; 9 bases align to TRBD1. The J segment lost 3 bases and the V segment lost 3 bases, leaving 6 bases of the junction unmatched. Germline CDR1 SNHLY, CDR2 FYNNEI. This CDR3 has 15 residues. The CDR3 here is CASSDPTGGIYEQYF. CDR3 nucleotides: TGTGCCAGCAGTGATCCGACAGGGGGAATCTACGAGCAGTACTTC.

For the CDR3, the DNA is TGTGCCAGCAGTTTAGAGGACAGGGGTTATGAAAAACTGTTTTTT. Amino acid sequence: CASSLEDRGYEKLFF. The chain couples TRBV28 to TRBJ1-4, with 9 bases fitting TRBD1. Germline CDR1 MDHEN, CDR2 SYDVKM. The trim removed 2 bases at V and 6 bases at J, leaving 4 bases unmatched. This CDR3 has 15 residues. The whole variable domain, remainder taken from reference TRBV28 and TRBJ1-4, is DVKVTQSSRYLVKRTGEKVFLECVQDMDHENMFWYRQDPGLGLRLIYFSYDVKMKEKGDIPEGYSVSREKKERFSLILESASTNQTSMYLCASSLEDRGYEKLFFGSGTQLSVL.